This T cell receptor (beta chain) was identified during a study of breast tumors, draining lymph nodes, adjacent tissues. V was shortened by 8 bases and J by 5 bases, with 13 bases between the two germline ends. In germline, CDR1 is SNHLY, CDR2 FYNNEI. The CDR3 runs 14 residues. Study-level results: Tumors had less TCR diversity than lymph nodes, more than nontumor tissue.

The lymph nodes were axillary draining lymph nodes from breast cancer patients. On this clonotype: Its specificity is not known.

TCRdb reprocessed the multiplex PCR reads with MiXCR, giving one entry per CDR3 protein. The sample consists of 150,000 to 200,000 distinct CDR3 sequences, roughly 29% of them appearing once. Source material: axillary lymph node tissue. This clonotype was obtained from a female donor with breast cancer. Some clones in this sample may be carry-over from other donors' samples. J is TRBJ1-6 and V is TRBV2, with no clear D. The CDR3 region is CASGEGRDNSPLHF. The CDR3 DNA reads TGTGCCAGCGGGGAGGGTCGGGATAATTCACCCCTCCACTTT.